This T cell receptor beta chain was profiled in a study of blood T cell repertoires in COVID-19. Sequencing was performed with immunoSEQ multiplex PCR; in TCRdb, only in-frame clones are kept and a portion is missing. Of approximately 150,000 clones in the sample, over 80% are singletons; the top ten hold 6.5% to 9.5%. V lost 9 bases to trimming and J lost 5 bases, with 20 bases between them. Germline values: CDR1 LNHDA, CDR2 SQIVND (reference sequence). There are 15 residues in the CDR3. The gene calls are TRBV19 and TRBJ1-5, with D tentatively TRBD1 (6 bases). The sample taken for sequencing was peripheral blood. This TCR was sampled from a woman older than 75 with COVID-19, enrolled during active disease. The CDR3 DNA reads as TGTGCCAGCACAATCGGGGCAGGGGACGATCAGCCCCAGCATTTT. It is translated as CASTIGAGDDQPQHF.